This T cell receptor (beta chain) came from a study of control samples from healthy donors and cancer patients. The CDR3 runs 14 residues. Trimming took off 2 bases at V and 2 bases at J, with 9 bases between the two ends. Germline assignment: CDR1 MDHEN and CDR2 SYDVKM. This table comes from immunoSEQ multiplex PCR, and its TCRdb copy is limited to in-frame clones, with some not included. This sample has about 35,000 clones; about 86% occur once, and the top ten carry about 1.5%. The sequenced sample consisted of PBMCs. The chain has TRBV28 and TRBJ1-1; D gene unclear. This sequence originates from a woman aged 35 to 49 with lung cancer. CDR3 loop: CASSLLQLNTEAFF. In DNA, the CDR3 is TGTGCCAGCAGTTTACTACAGCTCAACACTGAAGCTTTCTTT.